This TCR beta chain derives from a study of cytomegalovirus exposure and HLA in healthy donors. Concerning this clone: What it binds is unknown.

Study-wide findings and caveats: Productive status was seen about 90% or about 30% of the time for most TCR beta V segments in an earlier analysis. Across HLA loci, a later analysis found differing TCR association rates, with DRB1 most and HLA-C fewest. The CMV antigen specificity of three CMV-associated chains was confirmed through in vitro analysis. For most subjects, TCR beta sequences were reported to predict HLA-A and HLA-B alleles with accuracy.

PCR involved 60 Vbeta and 13 Jbeta primers. TCRdb's copy holds only in-frame clones and misses some; the assay was immunoSEQ multiplex PCR. The table shows some 98,000 clones, with approximately 70% occurring only once. The CDR3 sequence is 15 residues long. Germline V gives CDR1 ENHRY, CDR2 SYGVKD. Trimming removed 1 base from V and 8 bases from J; junction bases left unmatched: 8. The chain is built from TRBV10-3 and TRBJ1-3; 7 nucleotides align to TRBD1. Sequencing was carried out using PBMCs. This sequence was found in a man between 50 and 59 years old in good health and CMV-seronegative. The CDR3 is CAISEFLGQRDTIYF. The CDR3 DNA follows: TGTGCCATCAGTGAGTTCCTGGGACAGAGAGACACCATATATTTT.